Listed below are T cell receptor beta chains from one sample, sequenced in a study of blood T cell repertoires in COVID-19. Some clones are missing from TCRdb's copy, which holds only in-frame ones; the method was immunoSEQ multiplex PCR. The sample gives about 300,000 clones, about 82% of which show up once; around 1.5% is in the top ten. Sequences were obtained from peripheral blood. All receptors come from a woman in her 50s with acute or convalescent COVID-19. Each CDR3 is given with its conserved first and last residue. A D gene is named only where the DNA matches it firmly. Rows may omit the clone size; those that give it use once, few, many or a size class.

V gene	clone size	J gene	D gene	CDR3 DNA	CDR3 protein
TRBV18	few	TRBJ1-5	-	TGTGCCAGCTCGTCCCGACAGTGGAGTGAGAATCAGCCCCAGCATTTT	CASSSRQWSENQPQHF
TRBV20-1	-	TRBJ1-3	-	TGCAGTGCTAGAGGCCCGGGGTCTATATATTTT	CSARGPGSIYF
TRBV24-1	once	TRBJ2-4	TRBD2	TGTGCCACCAAAAGACTAGCGGGAGAGATCTCTAGTGTCATTCAGTACTTC	CATKRLAGEISSVIQYF
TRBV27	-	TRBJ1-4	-	TGTGCCAGCAGTTTATCGATCGAGACTCCTAAAAAACTGTTTTTT	CASSLSIETPKKLFF
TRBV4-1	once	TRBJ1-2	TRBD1	TGCGCCAGCAGCCGGGACAGTATCGTCCTCTATGGCTACACCTTC	CASSRDSIVLYGYTF
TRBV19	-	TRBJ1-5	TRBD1	TGTGCCAGTAGTACGCCGGGACAGGGTTATAGCAATCAGCCCCAGCATTTT	CASSTPGQGYSNQPQHF
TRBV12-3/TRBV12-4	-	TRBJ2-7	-	TGTGCCAGCAGTTGGGGGCAGGAGCAGTACTTC	CASSWGQEQYF
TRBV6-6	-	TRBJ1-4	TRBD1	TGTGCCAGCAGTTCCTTGACAGGGGAAACTGAAAAACTGTTTTTT	CASSSLTGETEKLFF
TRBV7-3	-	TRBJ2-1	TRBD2	TGTGCCAGCAACCTAGGTACCGGGAGGGCCGGGATGGATGAGCAGTTCTTC	CASNLGTGRAGMDEQFF
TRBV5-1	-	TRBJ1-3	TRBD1	TGCGCCAGCAGCTCTGGACAGGGATCATACACCATATATTTT	CASSSGQGSYTIYF
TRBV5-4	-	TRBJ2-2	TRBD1	TGTGCCAGCAGCTTTTGGACAGGGGGCACCGGGGAGCTGTTTTTT	CASSFWTGGTGELFF
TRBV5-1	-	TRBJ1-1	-	TGCGCCAGCAGTTCGAATACAGGGAACACTGAAGCTTTCTTT	CASSSNTGNTEAFF
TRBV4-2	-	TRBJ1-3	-	TGTGCCAGCAGCCAAAAACCCCAGGGGCCGAGCTCTGGAAACACCATATATTTT	CASSQKPQGPSSGNTIYF
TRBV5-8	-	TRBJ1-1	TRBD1	TGTGCCAGCAGTATACAGGGGGCGAACACTGAAGCTTTCTTT	CASSIQGANTEAFF
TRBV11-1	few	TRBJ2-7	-	TGTGCCAGCAGCTTAGAATCCAACTACGAGCAGTACTTC	CASSLESNYEQYF
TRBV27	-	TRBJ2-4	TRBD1	TGTGCCAGCAGTAATCAGGGGGCGGGTATAAACATTCAGTACTTC	CASSNQGAGINIQYF
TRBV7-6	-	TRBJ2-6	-	TGTGCCAGCAGTCCCGGGGGAGGTGGGGCCAACGTCCTGACTTTC	CASSPGGGGANVLTF
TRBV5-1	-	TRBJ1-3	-	TGCGCCAGCAGCCCTGACAGCTCTGGAAACACCATATATTTT	CASSPDSSGNTIYF
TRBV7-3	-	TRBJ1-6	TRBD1	TGTGCCAGCAGCCAAAGGGAAAACAGGGGACGGTCCTATAATTCACCCCTCCACTTT	CASSQRENRGRSYNSPLHF
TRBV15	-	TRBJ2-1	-	TGTGCCACCAGCAGAGATTTGCAGAATGAGCAGTTCTTC	CATSRDLQNEQFF
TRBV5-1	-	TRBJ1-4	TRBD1	TGCGCCAGCAGCCCCCGGACAGGGGGTTTTAATGAAAAACTGTTTTTT	CASSPRTGGFNEKLFF
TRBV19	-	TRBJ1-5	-	TGTGCCAGTAGGGTTGGCGGTTATCAGCCCCAGCATTTT	CASRVGGYQPQHF
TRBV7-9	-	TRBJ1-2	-	TGTGCCACCCGGCCTTCCAGCGACTATGGCTACACCTTC	CATRPSSDYGYTF
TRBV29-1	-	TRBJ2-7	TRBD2	TGCAGCGTTGAGGCCGGACTAGCGGCATACGAGCAGTACTTC	CSVEAGLAAYEQYF
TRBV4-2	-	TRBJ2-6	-	TGTGCCAGCAGCCCCAGTAGGGGGTACTCTGGGGCCAACGTCCTGACTTTC	CASSPSRGYSGANVLTF
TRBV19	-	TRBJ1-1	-	TGTGCCAGTGGGCAATCGGCACAGACCATTAACACTGAAGCTTTCTTT	CASGQSAQTINTEAFF
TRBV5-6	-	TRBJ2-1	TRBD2	TGTGCCAGCAGTCCCTGGAAATTAGCGGGAGGGTACAATGAGCAGTTCTTC	CASSPWKLAGGYNEQFF
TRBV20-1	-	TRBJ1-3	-	TGCAGTGCCAGAGTATCGGACACCATATATTTT	CSARVSDTIYF
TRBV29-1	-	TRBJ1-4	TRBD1	TGCAGCGTCTCAGGGACAGACTTTGCAACTAATGAAAAACTGTTTTTT	CSVSGTDFATNEKLFF
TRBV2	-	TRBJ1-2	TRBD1	TGTGCCAGCAGTGACAGGGGGCGCGACTATGGCTACACCTTC	CASSDRGRDYGYTF
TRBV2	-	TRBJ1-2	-	TGTGCCAGCAACCCAATGGGGGGTGACGGCTACACCTTC	CASNPMGGDGYTF
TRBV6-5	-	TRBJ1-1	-	TGTGCCAGCAGTTCCCCCAGGACAGTAAACACTGAAGCTTTCTTT	CASSSPRTVNTEAFF
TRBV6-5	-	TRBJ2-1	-	TGTGCCAGCAGTCCCCGACAGATCTACAATGAGCAGTTCTTC	CASSPRQIYNEQFF
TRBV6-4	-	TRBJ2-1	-	TGTGCCAGCAGTGATTCAGGCGGGGACGAGCAGTTCTTC	CASSDSGGDEQFF
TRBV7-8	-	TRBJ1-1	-	TGTGCCAGCAGCCTCCGGGACACCCCAAACACTGAAGCTTTCTTT	CASSLRDTPNTEAFF
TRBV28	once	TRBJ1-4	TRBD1	TGTGCCAGCAGTTTAGGGGGACAGGACAGTAGTGAAAAACTGTTTTTT	CASSLGGQDSSEKLFF
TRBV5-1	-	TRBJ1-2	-	TGCGCCAGCAGCCCACTTTGGGGCAACTATGGCTACACCTTC	CASSPLWGNYGYTF
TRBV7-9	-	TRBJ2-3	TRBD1	TGTGCCAGCAGCCGAGGACAGGTTAGCACAGATACGCAGTATTTT	CASSRGQVSTDTQYF
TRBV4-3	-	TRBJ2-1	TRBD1	TGCGCCAGCAGCCAACAGACAGGGGGCCTCAATGAGCAGTTCTTC	CASSQQTGGLNEQFF
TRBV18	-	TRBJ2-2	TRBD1	TGTGCCAGCTCACCGCCGGGACAGGGAAGGGTAACCGGGGAGCTGTTTTTT	CASSPPGQGRVTGELFF
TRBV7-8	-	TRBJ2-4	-	TGTGCCAGCAGCGAACAGAATGGGGCAGGGTGGGCCCCTCAGTACTTC	CASSEQNGAGWAPQYF
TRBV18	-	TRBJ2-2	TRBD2	TGTGCCAGCTCACCCCGCGGGGGAAGGGTCACCGGGGAGCTGTTTTTT	CASSPRGGRVTGELFF
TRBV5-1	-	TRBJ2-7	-	TGCGCCAGCAGCTTGGGTCACGGGGAATCCTACGAGCAGTACTTC	CASSLGHGESYEQYF
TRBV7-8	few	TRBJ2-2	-	TGTGCCAGCAGCCCGCTGACTAGTTTGAACACCGGGGAGCTGTTTTTT	CASSPLTSLNTGELFF
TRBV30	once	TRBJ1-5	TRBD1	TGTGCCTGGAGTGCCGGGACAGGGATTAACGGGCTCCAGCATTTT	CAWSAGTGINGLQHF
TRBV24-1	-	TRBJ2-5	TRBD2	TGTGCCACCAGTCGACTAGCGGGAGGCGCAGAGACCCAGTACTTC	CATSRLAGGAETQYF
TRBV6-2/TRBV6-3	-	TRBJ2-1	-	TGTGCCAGCAGTTACTCGATGAGCTCCTACAATGAGCAGTTCTTC	CASSYSMSSYNEQFF
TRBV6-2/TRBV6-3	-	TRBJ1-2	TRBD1	TGTGCCAGCAGTTCCTTCCAACGACAGGGTGGGTATGGCTACACCTTC	CASSSFQRQGGYGYTF
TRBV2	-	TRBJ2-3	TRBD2	TGTGCCAGCAGGGTCGGACTAGCGGGAGTTGGCACAGATACGCAGTATTTT	CASRVGLAGVGTDTQYF
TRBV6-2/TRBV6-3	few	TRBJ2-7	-	TGTGCCAGCAGTCGGGGGACCCAAAGCGAGCAGTACTTC	CASSRGTQSEQYF
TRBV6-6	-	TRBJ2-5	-	TGTGCCAGCAGGGACTCGACAACGGCGGGGACCCAGTACTTC	CASRDSTTAGTQYF
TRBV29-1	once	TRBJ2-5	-	TGCAGCGTTGGGACTCAGGGGATTGGGGCCCAGTACTTC	CSVGTQGIGAQYF
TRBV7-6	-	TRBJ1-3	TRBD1	TGTGCCAGCAGCTCCAGACAGGGGTTCTCTGGAAACACCATATATTTT	CASSSRQGFSGNTIYF
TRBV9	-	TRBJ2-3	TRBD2	TGTGCCAGCACCAATACTGACAGCGGGAGTGGTACGCAGTATTTT	CASTNTDSGSGTQYF
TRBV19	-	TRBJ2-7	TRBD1	TGTGCCAGTAGCAGAGGGACAGCCCGTTTTGGCGAGCAGTACTTC	CASSRGTARFGEQYF